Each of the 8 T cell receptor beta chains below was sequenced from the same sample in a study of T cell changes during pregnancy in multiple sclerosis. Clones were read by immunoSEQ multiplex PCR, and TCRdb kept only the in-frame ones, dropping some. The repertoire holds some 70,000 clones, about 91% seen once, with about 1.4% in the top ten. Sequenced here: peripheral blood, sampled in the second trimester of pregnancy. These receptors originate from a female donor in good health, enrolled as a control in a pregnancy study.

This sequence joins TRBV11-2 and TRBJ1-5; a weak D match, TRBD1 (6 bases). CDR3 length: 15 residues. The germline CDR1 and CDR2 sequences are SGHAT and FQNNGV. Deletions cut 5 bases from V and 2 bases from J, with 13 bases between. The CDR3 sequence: CASSLGRGGNQPQHF. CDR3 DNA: TGTGCCAGCAGCCTAGGCAGGGGAGGCAATCAGCCCCAGCATTTT.

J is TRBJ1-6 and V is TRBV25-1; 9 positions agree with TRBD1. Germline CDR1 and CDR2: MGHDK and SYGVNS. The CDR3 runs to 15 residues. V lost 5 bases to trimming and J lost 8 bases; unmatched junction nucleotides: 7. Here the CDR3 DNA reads TGTGCCAGCAGTAAATCTGGGACAGGGTATTCACCCCTCCACTTT. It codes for CASSKSGTGYSPLHF.

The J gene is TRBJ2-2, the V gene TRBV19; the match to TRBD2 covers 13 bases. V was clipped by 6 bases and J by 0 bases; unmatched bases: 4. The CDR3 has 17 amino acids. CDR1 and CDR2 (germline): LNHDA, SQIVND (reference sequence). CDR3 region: CASRLTSGRANTGELFF. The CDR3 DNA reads TGTGCCAGTAGGCTAACTAGCGGGAGGGCGAACACCGGGGAGCTGTTTTTT.

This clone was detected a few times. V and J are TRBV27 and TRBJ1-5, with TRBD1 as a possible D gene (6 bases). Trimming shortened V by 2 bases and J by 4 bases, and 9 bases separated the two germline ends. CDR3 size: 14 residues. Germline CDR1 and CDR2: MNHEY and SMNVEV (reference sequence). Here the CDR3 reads CASSLRQGNQPQHF. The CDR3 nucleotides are TGTGCCAGCAGTTTAAGGCAGGGGAATCAGCCCCAGCATTTT.

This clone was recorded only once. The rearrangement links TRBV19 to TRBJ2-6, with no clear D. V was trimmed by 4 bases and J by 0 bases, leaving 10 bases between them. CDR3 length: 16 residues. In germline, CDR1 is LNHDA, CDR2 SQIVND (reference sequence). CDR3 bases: TGTGCCAGTAGTAAACGACTCCGCTCTGGGGCCAACGTCCTGACTTTC. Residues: CASSKRLRSGANVLTF.

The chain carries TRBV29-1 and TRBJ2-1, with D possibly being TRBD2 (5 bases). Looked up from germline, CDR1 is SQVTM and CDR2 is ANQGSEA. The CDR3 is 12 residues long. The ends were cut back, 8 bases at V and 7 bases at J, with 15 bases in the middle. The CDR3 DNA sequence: TGCAGCCCCACGGACTGTACAAATGAGCAGTTCTTC. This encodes CSPTDCTNEQFF.

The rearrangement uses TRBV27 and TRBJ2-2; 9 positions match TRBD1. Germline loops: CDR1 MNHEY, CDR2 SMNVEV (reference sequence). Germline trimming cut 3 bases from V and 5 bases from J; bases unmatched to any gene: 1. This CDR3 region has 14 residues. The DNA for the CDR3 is TGTGCCAGCAGTTTGACAGGGGGGACCGGGGAGCTGTTTTTT. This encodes CASSLTGGTGELFF.

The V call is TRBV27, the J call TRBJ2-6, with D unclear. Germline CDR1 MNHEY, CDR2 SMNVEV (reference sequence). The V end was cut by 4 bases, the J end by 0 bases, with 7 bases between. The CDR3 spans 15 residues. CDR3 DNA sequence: TGTGCCAGCAGTTCCCCTCCCTCTGGGGCCAACGTCCTGACTTTC. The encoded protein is CASSSPPSGANVLTF.